This T cell receptor beta chain comes out of a study of cytomegalovirus exposure and HLA in healthy donors. Study results and caveats: According to an earlier analysis, most TCR beta V segments yielded productive rearrangements about 87% or about 30% of the time. Researchers reported in a later analysis that common viral pathogens appeared linked to several top clusters. The analysis excluded some indistinguishable V segments, including TRBV6-2 and TRBV6-3. Later analysis indicated greater clonal expansion among HLA-associated TCR beta chains than among equally common other chains.

Concerning this clone: Its antigen is as yet unknown.

The PCR had 60 Vbeta and 13 Jbeta primers. Generated by immunoSEQ multiplex PCR, the TCRdb table keeps only in-frame clones and is missing some. Of some 200,000 clones listed, 81% are singletons. The CDR3 has 15 residues. V lost 4 bases and J lost 4; bases outside the gene matches: 6. Germline CDR1 reads SGDLS; CDR2 reads YYNGEE. The chain combines TRBV9 with TRBJ2-5, with 11 bases aligning to TRBD1. The sequence came from a man in his fifties or sixties in good health and CMV-seronegative. The sample was PBMCs. The CDR3 here is CASSPGQGAAETQYF. The CDR3 DNA sequence: TGTGCCAGCAGCCCCGGACAGGGGGCTGCAGAGACCCAGTACTTC.